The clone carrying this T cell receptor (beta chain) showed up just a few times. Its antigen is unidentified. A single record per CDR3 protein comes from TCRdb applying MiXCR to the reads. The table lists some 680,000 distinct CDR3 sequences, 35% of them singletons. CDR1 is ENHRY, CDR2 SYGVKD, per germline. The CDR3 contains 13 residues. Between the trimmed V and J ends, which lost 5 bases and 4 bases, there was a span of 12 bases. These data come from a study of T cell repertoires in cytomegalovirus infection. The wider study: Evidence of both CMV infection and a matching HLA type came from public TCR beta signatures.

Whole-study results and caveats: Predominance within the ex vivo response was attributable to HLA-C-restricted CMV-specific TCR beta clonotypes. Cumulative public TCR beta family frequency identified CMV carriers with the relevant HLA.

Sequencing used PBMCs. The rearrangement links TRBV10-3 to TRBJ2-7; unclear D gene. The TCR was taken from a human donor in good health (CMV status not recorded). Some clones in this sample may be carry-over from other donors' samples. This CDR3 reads CAISRGDSYEQYF. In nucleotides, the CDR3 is TGTGCCATCAGTCGAGGTGACTCGTACGAGCAGTACTTC.